This is a list of T cell receptor beta chains from one sample in a study of cytomegalovirus exposure and HLA in healthy donors. Sequencing used immunoSEQ multiplex PCR; TCRdb keeps in-frame clones, though not all of them. The table records around 130,000 clones, approximately 78% of them present only once. The sample consisted of PBMCs. All receptors come from a human donor in good health. Both conserved end residues are trimmed from each CDR3.

cdr3_length	j_call	v_call	cdr3_aa
16	TRBJ2-2	TRBV7-2	ASSHPGLAGVAAGELF
11	TRBJ1-4	TRBV7-9	ATRGRGYEKLF
13	TRBJ2-1	TRBV6-5	ASSYSAGASNEQF
12	TRBJ1-3	TRBV7-2	ASSLDSVGNTIY
12	TRBJ1-1	TRBV7-9	ASTGKSGNTEAF
15	TRBJ2-3	TRBV19	ASRIDTGTSGRYTQY
11	TRBJ2-7	TRBV6-1	ASRSTGSYEQY
16	TRBJ2-1	TRBV5-8	ASSLEGRTSGGDNEQF
9	TRBJ1-1	TRBV20-1	SARADTEAF
11	TRBJ1-2	TRBV7-9	ASSPIGVYGYT
13	TRBJ1-2	TRBV7-3	ASSLDRGQVYGYT
16	TRBJ2-1	TRBV5-6	ASSLAVGLAGVYNEQF
16	TRBJ2-1	TRBV4-3	ASSQAATDRGPRMEQF
11	TRBJ2-5	TRBV5-1	ASSPQVQETQY
13	TRBJ2-3	TRBV5-1	ASSFGSGIGDTQY
14	TRBJ2-3	TRBV4-3	ASSQDSKRSTDTQY
12	TRBJ2-7	TRBV29-1	SVGPGRAIYEQY
11	TRBJ2-3	TRBV7-9	ASSSRGTDTQY
17	TRBJ2-3	TRBV19	ASSPRAGGGAHLTDTQY
14	TRBJ1-3	TRBV11-2	ASSLERAQGGNTIY
13	TRBJ2-5	TRBV7-9	SSSPPEGGLETQY
11	TRBJ1-4	TRBV6-1	ASTWTGREKLF
13	TRBJ2-1	TRBV7-9	ASSSSGTSYNEQF
14	TRBJ2-1	TRBV9	ASSGMLTGGFLEQF
9	TRBJ2-7	TRBV21-1	ASSPVDEQY
13	TRBJ2-2	TRBV5-4	ATSEGLLFDGELF
16	TRBJ2-7	TRBV7-9	ASSQEPRGTGRSYEQY
11	TRBJ1-1	TRBV10-3	AATGGRRTEAF
12	TRBJ2-5	TRBV29-1	SVVGGFSKETQY
12	TRBJ2-7	TRBV25-1	ASSPPFTSGEQY
13	TRBJ2-7	TRBV6-1	ASSLYTGSSKEQY
13	TRBJ2-7	TRBV4-1	ASSQTASGIYEQY
13	TRBJ2-7	TRBV27	ASSSLARQAYEQY
12	TRBJ1-2	TRBV5-6	ASSFRFPSYGYT
13	TRBJ1-1	TRBV30	AWSVRDFGIAEAF
12	TRBJ2-1	TRBV10-3	AIRPTGAHNEQF
11	TRBJ2-5	TRBV6-6	ASSYVLTAAQY
9	TRBJ1-5	TRBV6-5	ASSRGKPQH
12	TRBJ1-2	TRBV7-2	ASSIPGQPFGYT
13	TRBJ2-5	TRBV11-3	ASSQGRDTRETQY